This T cell receptor beta chain was sequenced for a study of blood T cell repertoires in COVID-19. Produced via immunoSEQ multiplex PCR; TCRdb's table is partial and in-frame only. This table holds some 240,000 clones, 80% found once. Trimming took 5 bases from V and 7 from J; bases not matched to a gene: 13. Per germline, CDR1 SGHVS and CDR2 FQNEAQ. CDR3 length: 17 amino acids. Material for sequencing was peripheral blood. The V call is TRBV7-8, the J call TRBJ2-1, with TRBD2 matching 11 bases. This sequence was found in a human donor in a cohort sampled during active COVID-19. The CDR3 region is CASSPRLAGLKGNEQFF. In nucleotides, the CDR3 is TGTGCCAGCAGCCCGCGACTAGCGGGACTCAAAGGGAATGAGCAGTTCTTC.